A single count supports the clone carrying this TCR beta chain. Its target is unknown. This sample was taken from a study of OX40 agonist ivuxolimab in advanced cancers. Background on the study: Cohort: around 79% men, mean age approximately 66, aged about 23 to 80. General study results and limits: Some nonresponders additionally presented with little normalized T-cell clonal expansion.

This CDR3 has 15 amino acids. V was clipped by 4 bases and J by 2 bases, with 14 bases between them. Germline V gene lookup returns CDR1 SGHTA and CDR2 FQGNSA. Autoimmune disease history or systemic immunosuppression excluded patients. At cycle 4 day 1, cycle 7 day 1, and baseline, blood was sampled. Only in-frame clones appear in the TCRdb table, and some are missing; sequencing was by immunoSEQ multiplex PCR. The repertoire holds more than 80,000 clones, with over 75% as singletons. This rearrangement joins TRBV7-2 to TRBJ1-1; D possibly corresponds to TRBD1 (6 bases). This TCR derives from an adult with an advanced solid tumor such as melanoma, head and neck, liver or kidney cancer. The material was CD4+ or CD8+ T cells sorted from blood, obtained in a trial of the OX40 agonist ivuxolimab. CDR3 DNA sequence: TGTGCCAGCAGCTCTGGACAGCCGGGAAACACTGAAGCTTTCTTT. This sequence encodes CASSSGQPGNTEAFF.